This T cell receptor beta chain was retrieved from a study of T cell therapy after organ transplantation. The overall study: Expansion used a peptide pool of 30 HLA class I and II CMV epitopes. Long-term post-therapy samples: blood collected 20 to 29 weeks after completing therapy. Study-wide results and caveats: In nonresponders, reduced coverage from low CD8+ yield may limit detected expansions. Nonresponders had marked pretherapy clonal expansions and little post-therapy change.

For this clone: No antigen is known for it.

Produced via immunoSEQ multiplex PCR; TCRdb's table is partial and in-frame only. The data show some 17,000 clones, 65% to 90% seen once. This sample's time point: 20-29 weeks after completion of therapy. Deletions cut 3 bases from V and 3 bases from J, with 11 bases between. Looked up from germline, CDR1 is LGHNT and CDR2 is FRNRAP. The length of the CDR3 is 14 residues. The chain joins TRBV12-5 to TRBJ1-1, with unresolved D. The starting material was CD8+ T cells from blood, obtained after autologous CMV-specific T cell therapy. The receptor was derived from a human patient who had received a solid organ transplant and had CMV disease. Some T cells may arise from the graft donor. This chain's CDR3 is CASGLHRGYTEAFF. The CDR3 nucleotides are TGTGCTAGTGGTTTACACCGAGGGTACACTGAAGCTTTCTTT.